Listed below are T cell receptor beta chains from one sample, sequenced in a study of T-cell reconstitution after alpha-beta-depleted transplantation in children. A single record per CDR3 protein comes from TCRdb applying MiXCR to the PCR reads. The table shows approximately 220,000 distinct CDR3 sequences, with approximately 17% occurring only once. Sequenced material: PBMCs, mostly from graft donor cells, taken 360 days after TCRalphabeta/CD19-depleted stem cell transplant. The receptors shown here come from a male patient under 10 years old who had a stem cell transplant for acute lymphoblastic leukemia, so the T cells may come from the graft donor. The CDR3 runs from the conserved cysteine through the conserved F or W. D genes are given only for firm matches. Expanded clones are given a class, and other clones once, few, many or no size at all.

DNA	CDR3	V	size	J	D
TGTGCCATCAGACGTCCGGGGGGCCCCGGGGACACAGATACGCAGTATTTT	CAIRRPGGPGDTDTQYF	TRBV10-3	NA	TRBJ2-3	NA
TGTGCCAGCAGCCTCCTACAGGGGGCTCAAGAGACCCAGTACTTC	CASSLLQGAQETQYF	TRBV7-9	NA	TRBJ2-5	TRBD1
TGTGCCAGCAGTTTATTTCCCGGGGAGCTGTTTTTT	CASSLFPGELFF	TRBV27	NA	TRBJ2-2	NA
TGTGCCAGCAGCTTAGATCTTCTGCATTCGAACACCGGGGAGCTGTTTTTT	CASSLDLLHSNTGELFF	TRBV11-3	NA	TRBJ2-2	NA
TGTGCCAGCAGTTACACGGAGTCGGGATATGGCTACACCTTC	CASSYTESGYGYTF	TRBV6-2/TRBV6-3	few	TRBJ1-2	NA
TGTGCCAGCAGTCTCGGGGAGCGCAGCACAGATACGCAGTATTTT	CASSLGERSTDTQYF	TRBV12-3/TRBV12-4	few	TRBJ2-3	NA
TGTGCCAGCAGCTTATATAAATCTCCAACTAATGAAAAACTGTTTTTT	CASSLYKSPTNEKLFF	TRBV11-2	few	TRBJ1-4	NA
TGCAGCCCCACCTGCGGGAGCGGTGAGCTGTTTTTT	CSPTCGSGELFF	TRBV29-1	NA	TRBJ2-2	TRBD2
TGTGCCAGCAGTTACACGACTAGCGTGGATGAGCAGTTCTTC	CASSYTTSVDEQFF	TRBV6-2/TRBV6-3	many	TRBJ2-1	TRBD2
TGTGCCACCAGCAGAGATCAAATAAGGGGCGAACTCAACACTGAAGCTTTCTTT	CATSRDQIRGELNTEAFF	TRBV15	NA	TRBJ1-1	NA
TGTGCCAGCAGCCGACAGGGGGCCTACGAGCAGTACTTC	CASSRQGAYEQYF	TRBV12-3/TRBV12-4	few	TRBJ2-7	TRBD1
TGTGCCAGCAGCTTAGCCGACACAGGGGCCTACGAGCAGTACTTC	CASSLADTGAYEQYF	TRBV7-9	NA	TRBJ2-7	TRBD1
TGCGCCAGCACCGTCGCTAGCGGGAGCTCCTACAATGAGCAGTTCTTC	CASTVASGSSYNEQFF	TRBV5-1	NA	TRBJ2-1	TRBD2
TGTGCCAGTAGAGACAGGGGGCGAATAACAGATACGCAGTATTTT	CASRDRGRITDTQYF	TRBV19	few	TRBJ2-3	TRBD1
TGTGCCAGCAGTTACCAGGGGCTGGAGACCCAGTACTTC	CASSYQGLETQYF	TRBV6-5	few	TRBJ2-5	NA
TGTGCCAGCAGCTGGGGGACAGTTCTGAACACTGAAGCTTTCTTT	CASSWGTVLNTEAFF	TRBV7-2	NA	TRBJ1-1	TRBD1
TGTGCCAGCAGTTACACGGACAGGGGCTACAATGAGCAGTTCTTC	CASSYTDRGYNEQFF	TRBV6-5	NA	TRBJ2-1	TRBD1
TGTGCCAGCAGCTTCAGGGGCCCGCCCTTCTCCTACAATGAGCAGTTCTTC	CASSFRGPPFSYNEQFF	TRBV7-6	NA	TRBJ2-1	NA
TGTGCCAGCAGCTTAGTGTTCGCTACCCAGGAGACCCAGTACTTC	CASSLVFATQETQYF	TRBV7-2	NA	TRBJ2-5	NA
TGTGCCAGCAGCCTTGGGACAGGGCAGTTCTTC	CASSLGTGQFF	TRBV5-6	NA	TRBJ2-1	TRBD1
TGTGCCAGCAGCTTTAGCGGGGGGCCGGGGCGGGCGAACACCGGGGAGCTGTTTTTT	CASSFSGGPGRANTGELFF	TRBV7-2	NA	TRBJ2-2	TRBD2
TGTGCCAGCAGTTTTGGGTTCATGAACACTGAAGCTTTCTTT	CASSFGFMNTEAFF	TRBV27	few	TRBJ1-1	NA
TGTGCCAGCATTGAAGGGCGCACCGGGGAGCTGTTTTTT	CASIEGRTGELFF	TRBV12-3/TRBV12-4	NA	TRBJ2-2	NA
TGTGCCAGCAGCCCTCCGGGACTAGCAAGCAATGAGCAGTTCTTC	CASSPPGLASNEQFF	TRBV11-3	NA	TRBJ2-1	TRBD2
TGTGCCAGCTGTGTTCGCCGGGACAGCTGCTACGAGCAGTACTTC	CASCVRRDSCYEQYF	TRBV5-4	few	TRBJ2-7	TRBD1
TGTGCCAGCAGTGAACGTCAGGGGGCCTACGAGCAGTACTTC	CASSERQGAYEQYF	TRBV25-1	NA	TRBJ2-7	TRBD1
TGCGCCAGCAGCTCCAGACTAGCGGGGAGCACAGATACGCAGTATTTT	CASSSRLAGSTDTQYF	TRBV5-1	few	TRBJ2-3	TRBD2
TGTGCCACCAGCGCCGATTGGGGGGGGAACACTGAAGCTTTCTTT	CATSADWGGNTEAFF	TRBV15	NA	TRBJ1-1	NA
TGTGCCAGCAGCTTATCGGACAGCTCCTACGAGCAGTACTTC	CASSLSDSSYEQYF	TRBV11-1	few	TRBJ2-7	NA
TGTGCCAGCAGCTTAGTGGCAACAGGTTACACCTACGAGCAGTACTTC	CASSLVATGYTYEQYF	TRBV13	many	TRBJ2-7	NA
TGCGCCAGCAGTGAGAAGGGACTAGCTTTCTACAATGAGCAGTTCTTC	CASSEKGLAFYNEQFF	TRBV10-2	many	TRBJ2-1	TRBD2
TGTGCCAGCAGTTTCTCAGGGGCAGATACGCAGTATTTT	CASSFSGADTQYF	TRBV5-5	few	TRBJ2-3	NA
TGCGCCAGCAGCCAGACAGGGTCGAGGAGCTCCTACGAGCAGTACTTC	CASSQTGSRSSYEQYF	TRBV5-1	NA	TRBJ2-7	TRBD1
TGCGCCAGCAGCCAAACCCGACCGGGCGGGGCCCGTCACAATGAGCAGTTCTTC	CASSQTRPGGARHNEQFF	TRBV4-3	NA	TRBJ2-1	NA
TGTGCCTGGGGACCGACAGGGGGCTTACTTCCCCAGCATTTT	CAWGPTGGLLPQHF	TRBV30	NA	TRBJ1-5	TRBD1
TGCGCCAGCAGTGAAGGGATGCGCAATCAGCCCCAGCATTTT	CASSEGMRNQPQHF	TRBV10-2	NA	TRBJ1-5	NA
TGTGCCATCAGTGAAGGACAGTTATATGGCTACACCTTC	CAISEGQLYGYTF	TRBV10-3	NA	TRBJ1-2	NA
TGTGCCAGTGAGCGACAGGGATCGGGCAATCAGCCCCAGCATTTT	CASERQGSGNQPQHF	TRBV2	few	TRBJ1-5	TRBD1
TGTGCCAGCAGCGTAGGTGGCAACTATGGCTACACCTTC	CASSVGGNYGYTF	TRBV9	NA	TRBJ1-2	NA
TGTGCCAGCAGCTTAGTAGGGGGAGGGGGCGATCAGCCCCAGCATTTT	CASSLVGGGGDQPQHF	TRBV7-9	few	TRBJ1-5	TRBD1
TGCGCCAGCAGCTTGGACGGAGCGCTTGGCTACACCTTC	CASSLDGALGYTF	TRBV5-1	NA	TRBJ1-2	NA
TGTGCCAGCAGCCAGAACTGGGGTACGACCGGGGAGCTGTTTTTT	CASSQNWGTTGELFF	TRBV14	NA	TRBJ2-2	NA
TGTGCCAGCAGCTTCGGGAGGGACGGCGTCTACGAGCAGTACTTC	CASSFGRDGVYEQYF	TRBV7-2	few	TRBJ2-7	TRBD2
TGTGCCAGCAGCGAACGGACAGGGTGGGCAGATACGCAGTATTTT	CASSERTGWADTQYF	TRBV7-8	NA	TRBJ2-3	TRBD1
TGTGCCAGCGCCCTGTCGGTAGCGGGGGGAACGGCAGATACGCAGTATTTT	CASALSVAGGTADTQYF	TRBV7-2	few	TRBJ2-3	TRBD2
TGTGCCAGCAGTGGGGGTATCCCGGGACTCTGGACTGGAGGCTACACCTTC	CASSGGIPGLWTGGYTF	TRBV28	NA	TRBJ1-2	NA
TGCGCCAGCAGCTTTCAGGGGGCCGAAATCTATGGCTACACCTTC	CASSFQGAEIYGYTF	TRBV5-1	NA	TRBJ1-2	TRBD1
TGTGCCACCAGCAGAGGGGACAGCACTAGGGGGGAGCTGTTTTTT	CATSRGDSTRGELFF	TRBV15	NA	TRBJ2-2	TRBD1
TGTGCCAGCAGTCCGACCTATGACAAAACTGAAGCTTTCTTT	CASSPTYDKTEAFF	TRBV12-3/TRBV12-4	many	TRBJ1-1	NA